A single sample is the source of the 32 T cell receptor beta chains below, sequenced in a study of T-cell memory formation after mild COVID-19. From the 5' RACE reads, TCRdb called clonotypes with MiXCR, one entry per CDR3 protein. The sample includes 90,000 to 120,000 distinct CDR3 sequences, roughly 14% of them seen just once. The source material was PBMCs or a T cell subset sorted from them (not recorded which). The receptors here all came from a man younger than 35 who had mild COVID-19 (a few samples of this study predate the infection). Cell type and time point are not known.

This clonotype was detected ten times or more. This chain connects TRBV7-9 to TRBJ2-5; 9 bases line up with TRBD1. The CDR3 runs to 14 residues. CDR1 and CDR2 from the germline V gene are SEHNR and FQNEAQ (reference sequence). Unmatched junction bases numbered 5, after V lost 5 bases and J lost 4 bases. For the CDR3, the DNA is TGTGCCAGCAGCATACCGACAGGGGGAGAGACCCAGTACTTC. Translation: CASSIPTGGETQYF.

This chain connects TRBV4-2 to TRBJ2-1; the D is unclear. The CDR3 has 13 residues. V lost 4 bases and J lost 10, with 14 bases in between. Germline V gives CDR1 LGHNA, CDR2 YNFKEQ. The CDR3 DNA sequence: TGTGCCAGCAGCCTTCATCTCTCCCGGGAGCAGTTCTTC. As protein: CASSLHLSREQFF.

This clonotype appeared a few times. The rearrangement uses TRBV20-1 and TRBJ1-2, with a possible D match to TRBD1 (5 bases). Germline loops: CDR1 DFQATT, CDR2 SNEGSKA (reference sequence). This CDR3 is built from 12 residues. Trimming took off 0 bases at V and 4 bases at J, with 6 bases between the two ends. For the CDR3, the DNA is TGCAGTGCTAGAGACGGGGGCTATGGCTACACCTTC. As protein: CSARDGGYGYTF.

This clonotype was observed at least ten times. V usage is TRBV2 and J usage is TRBJ1-1; D remains unclear. The CDR3 totals 12 residues. V was clipped by 5 bases and J by 7 bases, with 11 bases between them. Germline lookup yields CDR1 SNHLY and CDR2 FYNNEI. The CDR3 nucleotides are TGTGCCAGCAGTCGCTCAATGGGTGAAGCTTTCTTT. This sequence encodes CASSRSMGEAFF.

This clonotype was detected a few times. The chain links TRBV4-2 to TRBJ1-1; a possible D gene is TRBD1 (6 bases). The length of the CDR3 is 14 residues. The germline V and J ends were trimmed by 0 bases and 6 bases, with 11 bases remaining between them. Germline V gene sequence: CDR1 LGHNA, CDR2 YNFKEQ. The DNA for the CDR3 is TGTGCCAGCAGCCAAGAAGGGACAATCCCTGAAGCTTTCTTT. It translates to CASSQEGTIPEAFF.

This clonotype was recorded a few times. This chain connects TRBV30 to TRBJ2-1, with 7 bases aligning to TRBD1. With V trimmed by 4 bases and J by 4 bases, 10 bases remained unmatched. Germline-derived CDR1 and CDR2 are GTSNPN and SVGIG (reference sequence). The CDR3 length is 15 residues. The CDR3 reads CAWKVRDRIYNEQFF. DNA of the CDR3: TGTGCCTGGAAAGTTAGGGACAGAATATACAATGAGCAGTTCTTC.

This clonotype has only a few counts. V usage is TRBV7-9 and J usage is TRBJ2-5, with D tentatively TRBD2 (7 bases). Germline-derived CDR1 and CDR2 are SEHNR and FQNEAQ (reference sequence). Trimming left V 1 base short and J 1 base short, with 13 bases between. The CDR3 extends over 16 amino acids. Here the CDR3 reads CASSLVAGAIQETQYF. In nucleotides, the CDR3 is TGTGCCAGCAGCTTAGTCGCGGGGGCTATCCAAGAGACCCAGTACTTC.

The V and J genes are TRBV4-2 and TRBJ2-5; 7 bases match TRBD1. CDR3 length equals 15 residues. Germline-derived CDR1 and CDR2 are LGHNA and YNFKEQ. J gave up 4 bases and V 3 bases, and 8 bases lay outside the gene matches. The CDR3 spells CASSHSRQGPETQYF. In DNA form, the CDR3 reads TGTGCCAGCAGCCACTCCAGACAGGGCCCAGAGACCCAGTACTTC.

The chain recombines TRBV2 with TRBJ1-6; TRBD1 aligns across 9 bases. Per germline, CDR1 SNHLY and CDR2 FYNNEI. The V gene end was trimmed by 8 bases and the J gene end by 13 bases; junction bases not matched to a gene: 15. This CDR3 contains 15 residues. CDR3 DNA: TGTGCCAGCGGGGGGACAGGGCCCCAAGATGGCCCCCTCCACTTT. It encodes CASGGTGPQDGPLHF. Drawing the rest from reference TRBV2 and TRBJ1-6, the complete variable domain is EPEVTQTPSHQVTQMGQEVILRCVPISNHLYFYWYRQILGQKVEFLVSFYNNEISEKSEIFDDQFSVERPDGSNFTLKIRSTKLEDSAMYFCASGGTGPQDGPLHFGNGTRLTVT.

In this sample, this clonotype turned up a few times. The genes are TRBV7-9 and TRBJ2-1; 11 bases are a match to TRBD1. Unmatched junction bases numbered 5, after V lost 0 bases and J lost 7 bases. The CDR3 is made up of 16 amino acids. Germline loops: CDR1 SEHNR, CDR2 FQNEAQ (reference sequence). This chain's CDR3 is CASSLAGTGGSNEQFF. CDR3 nucleotide sequence: TGTGCCAGCAGCTTAGCCGGGACAGGGGGATCGAATGAGCAGTTCTTC.

This rearrangement joins TRBV4-2 to TRBJ1-2; 8 bases map to TRBD1. Germline V gene sequence: CDR1 LGHNA, CDR2 YNFKEQ. V lost 1 base, J lost 5 bases, and 9 bases stayed unmatched. The CDR3 has 16 amino acids. The CDR3 DNA is TGTGCCAGCAGCCAAGCCCCCGGGACAGGTGTTTATGGCTACACCTTC. This translates into CASSQAPGTGVYGYTF.

This chain joins TRBV4-1 and TRBJ2-7; possibly TRBD1 for D (5 bases). V was pared by 3 bases and J by 4 bases, with 13 bases between. There are 14 residues in the CDR3. CDR1 is MGHRA, CDR2 YSYEKL, per germline. The CDR3 region has the DNA TGCGCCAGCAGCCAGACGATAGGGGTATACGAGCAGTACTTC. Translation gives CASSQTIGVYEQYF.

This clonotype was detected only a few times. The chain is built from TRBV18 and TRBJ2-7, with TRBD1 as a possible D gene (5 bases). Germline CDR1 reads KGHSH; CDR2 reads LQKENI. The CDR3 sequence is 11 residues long. The V end was cut by 6 bases, the J end by 7 bases, with 10 bases between. The CDR3 spells CASSVAGEQYF. The CDR3 region has the DNA TGTGCCAGCTCCGTCGCAGGGGAGCAGTACTTC.

This clonotype was detected a few times. The chain links TRBV7-2 to TRBJ2-7; the D gene is possibly TRBD1 (5 bases). Trimming removed 0 bases from V and 4 bases from J, with 16 bases in between. CDR1 SGHTA and CDR2 FQGNSA come from the germline V gene. The CDR3 is 16 residues long. The CDR3 here is CASSLAPGQGLYEQYF. As DNA, the CDR3 is TGTGCCAGCAGCTTAGCCCCAGGACAAGGCCTTTACGAGCAGTACTTC.

The rearrangement joins TRBV25-1 to TRBJ2-7, with 8 bases lining up with TRBD1. Germline-derived CDR1 and CDR2 are MGHDK and SYGVNS. V lost 4 bases to trimming and J lost 4 bases; unmatched junction nucleotides: 6. This CDR3 spans 14 amino acids. For the CDR3, the DNA is TGTGCCAGCAGTGGGACAGGGCTCTTGTACGAGCAGTACTTC. Protein: CASSGTGLLYEQYF.

The J gene is TRBJ2-3, the V gene TRBV29-1; a possible D gene is TRBD2 (7 bases). Germline V gene data show CDR1 as SQVTM and CDR2 as ANQGSEA. This CDR3 has 18 amino acids. V gave up 0 bases and J gave up 4 bases, with 23 bases separating them. CDR3: CSVEDWGGGHSASDTQYF. The CDR3, as DNA: TGCAGCGTTGAAGATTGGGGCGGGGGACATAGCGCATCAGATACGCAGTATTTT.

This clonotype was seen many times. The chain carries TRBV4-1 and TRBJ2-1; D possibly corresponds to TRBD1 (5 bases). CDR1 and CDR2 (germline): MGHRA, YSYEKL. V lost 0 bases and J 5 bases, leaving 14 bases between the germline ends. There are 16 residues in the CDR3. CDR3 bases: TGCGCCAGCAGCCAAGAACCATGGTCAGGGAACAATGAGCAGTTCTTC. Its protein is CASSQEPWSGNNEQFF.

The J gene is TRBJ2-7, the V gene TRBV27, with D possibly matching TRBD2 (5 bases). Germline V lookup: CDR1 MNHEY, CDR2 SMNVEV (reference sequence). V was clipped by 5 bases and J by 3 bases, with 11 bases between them. The CDR3 sequence is 13 residues long. The CDR3 DNA reads as TGTGCCAGCAGTCGAGGGAGTGACTACGAGCAGTACTTC. It codes for CASSRGSDYEQYF.

The chain carries TRBV4-1 and TRBJ1-3; unclear D gene. The germline V gene has CDR1 MGHRA and CDR2 YSYEKL. CDR3 length: 15 amino acids. V lost 3 bases and J lost 4, with 13 bases in between. The CDR3 coding sequence is TGCGCCAGCAGCCAGCCCTCCTCCGCGGGAAACACCATATATTTT. The encoded protein is CASSQPSSAGNTIYF.

A remark on this clonotype: Being one base from a much bigger clone, this may be a read error. The chain combines TRBV24-1 with TRBJ1-2; D call uncertain. The CDR3 extends over 13 amino acids. V was cut by 4 bases and J by 3 bases, with 8 bases left in between. Germline assignment: CDR1 KGHDR and CDR2 SFDVKD. Written as DNA, the CDR3 is TGTGCCACCAGTGAAGCAGCAGACTATGGCTACACCTTC. Translating gives CATSEAADYGYTF.

This clonotype appeared a few times. This chain connects TRBV29-1 to TRBJ1-1, with D hard to call. From germline, CDR1 is SQVTM and CDR2 ANQGSEA. Between the trimmed V and J ends, which lost 0 bases and 0 bases, there was a span of 8 bases. The CDR3 has 14 amino acids. The CDR3 here is CSVEERGLNTEAFF. The CDR3 DNA sequence: TGCAGCGTTGAAGAGAGAGGGTTGAACACTGAAGCTTTCTTT.

This clonotype was counted a few times. The chain has TRBV20-1 and TRBJ2-2, with D uncertain. CDR1 and CDR2 from the germline V gene are DFQATT and SNEGSKA (reference sequence). V was trimmed by 4 bases and J by 1 base, leaving 10 bases between them. The length of the CDR3 is 14 residues. The DNA of the CDR3 is TGCAGTGCTACCTTCGACGAGAACACCGGGGAGCTGTTTTTT. Its translation: CSATFDENTGELFF.

This clonotype was observed a few times. The chain has TRBV20-1 and TRBJ2-4; D is unclear. This CDR3 contains 14 residues. V was shortened by 6 bases and J by 0 bases, with 12 bases between the two germline ends. Germline loops: CDR1 DFQATT, CDR2 SNEGSKA (reference sequence). CDR3 region: CSAATMRAKNIQYF. The CDR3 region has the DNA TGCAGTGCAGCGACCATGCGAGCCAAAAACATTCAGTACTTC.

This chain joins TRBV20-1 and TRBJ2-7, with 10 positions matching TRBD2. CDR3 length: 14 residues. J gave up 2 bases and V 1 base, and 2 bases lay outside the gene matches. The germline gives CDR1 DFQATT, CDR2 SNEGSKA (reference sequence). The CDR3, as DNA: TGCAGTGCTAGAGTGAGCGGGGGGGCCTACGAGCAGTACTTC. This sequence encodes CSARVSGGAYEQYF.

This clonotype has just a few counts. This sequence joins TRBV19 and TRBJ2-7, with TRBD2 matching over 9 bases. CDR1 is LNHDA and CDR2 is SQIVND in the germline V gene (reference sequence). The CDR3 extends over 16 amino acids. Losses at the gene ends were 0 bases for V and 5 bases for J; bases not matched to a gene: 8. In DNA form, the CDR3 reads TGTGCCAGTAGTATAGATTCCGGGACTAGCCGCAACGAGCAGTACTTC. Translated: CASSIDSGTSRNEQYF. Drawing the rest from reference TRBV19 and TRBJ2-7, the complete variable domain is DGGITQSPKYLFRKEGQNVTLSCEQNLNHDAMYWYRQDPGQGLRLIYYSQIVNDFQKGDIAEGYSVSREKKESFPLTVTSAQKNPTAFYLCASSIDSGTSRNEQYFGPGTRLTVT.

The V call is TRBV7-6, the J call TRBJ2-5; 7 nucleotides line up with TRBD2. The V and J ends lost 1 base and 5 bases, in that order; junction bases with no gene match: 4. The CDR3 is 14 amino acids. The germline gives CDR1 SGHVS, CDR2 FNYEAQ. DNA for the CDR3: TGTGCCAGCAGCTTAGATGAGGGAGGGGAGACCCAGTACTTC. It translates to CASSLDEGGETQYF.

The J gene is TRBJ2-1, the V gene TRBV9; tentatively, D is TRBD2 (6 bases). The CDR3 covers 14 residues. CDR1 and CDR2 (germline): SGDLS, YYNGEE. Between the trimmed V and J ends, which lost 3 bases and 9 bases, there was a span of 16 bases. The DNA for the CDR3 is TGTGCCAGCAGCGCCCTCCCTTTGGGGGGTGAGCAGTTCTTC. Its protein product is CASSALPLGGEQFF.

This clonotype showed up many times. The chain joins TRBV4-1 to TRBJ1-2; no firm D call. V lost 0 bases, J lost 4 bases, and 15 bases lay in between. Germline loops: CDR1 MGHRA, CDR2 YSYEKL. This CDR3 comprises 16 residues. CDR3 amino acids: CASSQESGLLIYGYTF. The CDR3 coding sequence is TGCGCCAGCAGCCAAGAGAGCGGCCTCTTAATCTATGGCTACACCTTC.

This clonotype showed up just a few times. The chain couples TRBV27 to TRBJ2-7, with 7 nucleotides matching TRBD1. The CDR3 is made up of 14 amino acids. J lost 4 bases, V lost 5 bases, and 8 bases had no gene match. From germline, CDR1 is MNHEY and CDR2 SMNVEV (reference sequence). CDR3 nucleotide sequence: TGTGCCAGCAGTCCCGTAGGGGGCAGGTACGAGCAGTACTTC. This sequence encodes CASSPVGGRYEQYF.

This rearrangement joins TRBV10-3 to TRBJ2-7; 7 bases match TRBD1. CDR1 and CDR2 (germline): ENHRY, SYGVKD. The CDR3 length is 14 residues. V lost 6 bases, J lost 3 bases, and 8 bases stayed unmatched. The CDR3 loop reads CAIRGTEHNYEQYV. In DNA form, the CDR3 reads TGTGCCATCAGGGGGACAGAGCACAACTACGAGCAGTACGTC.

This clonotype was found many times. The J gene is TRBJ2-7, the V gene TRBV7-8, with a tentative D call TRBD1 (6 bases). Germline CDR1 reads SGHVS; CDR2 reads FQNEAQ. V was cut by 6 bases and J by 0 bases, with 12 bases left in between. The CDR3 loop spans 14 amino acids. Here the CDR3 reads CASRDQQGSYEQYF. The DNA of the CDR3 is TGTGCCAGCAGAGACCAACAGGGCTCCTACGAGCAGTACTTC.

This clonotype was counted only a few times. This chain connects TRBV7-2 to TRBJ2-5; a weak D match, TRBD2 (6 bases). This CDR3 region has 16 residues. CDR1 and CDR2 from the germline V gene are SGHTA and FQGNSA. Trimming took 3 bases from V and 5 from J, leaving 19 bases between them. CDR3 DNA sequence: TGTGCCAGCAGCTTCTTTTCAGGAGGGTTCGGGGAGACCCAGTACTTC. Its protein product is CASSFFSGGFGETQYF.